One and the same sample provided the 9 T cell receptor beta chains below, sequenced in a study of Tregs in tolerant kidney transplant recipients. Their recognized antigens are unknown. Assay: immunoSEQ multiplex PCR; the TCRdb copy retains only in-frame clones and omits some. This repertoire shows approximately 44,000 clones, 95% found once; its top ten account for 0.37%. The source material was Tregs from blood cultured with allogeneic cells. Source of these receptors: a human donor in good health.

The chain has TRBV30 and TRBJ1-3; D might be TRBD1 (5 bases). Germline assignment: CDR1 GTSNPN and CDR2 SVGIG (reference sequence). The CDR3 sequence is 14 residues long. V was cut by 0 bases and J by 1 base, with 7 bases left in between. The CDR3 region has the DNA TGTGCCTGGAGTGTGAAGGGGTCTGGAAACACCATATATTTT. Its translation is CAWSVKGSGNTIYF.

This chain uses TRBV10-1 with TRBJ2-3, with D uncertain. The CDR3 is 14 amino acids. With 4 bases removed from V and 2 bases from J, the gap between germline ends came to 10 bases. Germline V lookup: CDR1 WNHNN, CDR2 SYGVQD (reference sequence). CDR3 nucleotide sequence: TGCGCCAGCAGTGCTCGGCAGAACACAGATACGCAGTATTTT. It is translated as CASSARQNTDTQYF.

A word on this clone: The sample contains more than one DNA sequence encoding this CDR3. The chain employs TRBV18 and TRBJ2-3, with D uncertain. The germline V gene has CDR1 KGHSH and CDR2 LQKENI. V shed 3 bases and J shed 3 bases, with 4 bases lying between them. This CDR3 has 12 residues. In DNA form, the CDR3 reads TGTGCCAGCTCACCCGGTACAGATACGCAGTATTTT. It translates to CASSPGTDTQYF.

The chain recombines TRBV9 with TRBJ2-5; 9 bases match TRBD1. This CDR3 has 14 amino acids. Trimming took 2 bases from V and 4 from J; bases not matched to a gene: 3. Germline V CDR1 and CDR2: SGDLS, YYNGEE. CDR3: CASSVETGGETQYF. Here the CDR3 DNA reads TGTGCCAGCAGCGTCGAGACAGGGGGAGAGACCCAGTACTTC. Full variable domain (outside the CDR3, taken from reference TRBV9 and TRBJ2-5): DSGVTQTPKHLITATGQRVTLRCSPRSGDLSVYWYQQSLDQGLQFLIQYYNGEERAKGNILERFSAQQFPDLHSELNLSSLELGDSALYFCASSVETGGETQYFGPGTRLLVL.

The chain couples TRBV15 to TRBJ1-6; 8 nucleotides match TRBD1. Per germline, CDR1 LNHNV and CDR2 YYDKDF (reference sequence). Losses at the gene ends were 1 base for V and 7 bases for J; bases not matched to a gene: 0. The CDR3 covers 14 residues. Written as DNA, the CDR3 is TGTGCCACCAGCAGAGGACAGGGGAATTCACCCCTCCACTTT. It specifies CATSRGQGNSPLHF.

Here the CDR3 reads CASSLGYLWGGDYGYTF. DNA for the CDR3: TGTGCCAGCAGCTTAGGGTACCTTTGGGGCGGAGACTATGGCTACACCTTC. This chain uses TRBV7-9 with TRBJ1-2; D possibly corresponds to TRBD1 (5 bases). V lost 1 base and J 3 bases, leaving 18 bases between the germline ends. Germline lookup yields CDR1 SEHNR and CDR2 FQNEAQ (reference sequence). This CDR3 is built from 17 residues.

CDR3 protein: CASSRDRFNEKLFF. In nucleotides, the CDR3 is TGCGCCAGCAGTCGAGACAGATTTAATGAAAAACTGTTTTTT. The chain has TRBV4-1 and TRBJ1-4; TRBD1 is a possible D gene (5 bases). V was pared by 6 bases and J by 4 bases, with 12 bases between. Per germline, CDR1 MGHRA and CDR2 YSYEKL. The CDR3 is 14 residues long.

The chain's CDR3 is CASSPLVGTGELFF. For the CDR3, the DNA is TGTGCCAGCAGCCCTCTGGTGGGCACCGGGGAGCTGTTTTTT. The chain uses TRBV14 and TRBJ2-2; D gene ambiguous. CDR3 length: 14 amino acids. The V end lost 4 bases, the J end lost 4 bases, and 10 bases lay between the germline ends. Germline values: CDR1 SGHDN, CDR2 FVKESK.

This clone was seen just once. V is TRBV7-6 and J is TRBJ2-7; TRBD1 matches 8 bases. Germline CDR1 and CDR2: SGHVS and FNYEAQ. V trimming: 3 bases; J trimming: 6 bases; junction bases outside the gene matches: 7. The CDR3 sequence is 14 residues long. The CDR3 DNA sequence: TGTGCCAGCAGCTTGGACAGGGACCGGGGCGAGCAGTACTTC. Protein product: CASSLDRDRGEQYF.